This is a list of T cell receptor beta chains from one sample in a study of cytomegalovirus exposure and HLA in healthy donors. The data were produced by immunoSEQ multiplex PCR, yet TCRdb's version contains in-frame clones alone and is incomplete. The sample lists under 200,000 clones; 86% were seen once. Sequencing was carried out using PBMCs. These receptors originate from a woman aged 25 to 39 in good health and CMV-seronegative. The CDR3 runs from the conserved cysteine through the conserved F or W. The order of the fields is V gene, clone size, D gene, J gene, CDR3 protein, CDR3 DNA. D genes are given only for firm matches. Expanded clones get a size class; other rows say once, few or many, or leave the size out.

V gene: TRBV5-1; clone size: NA; D gene: NA; J gene: TRBJ2-1; CDR3 protein: CASSLALASNEQFF; CDR3 DNA: TGCGCCAGCAGCTTGGCCCTAGCCTCCAATGAGCAGTTCTTC
V gene: TRBV9; clone size: NA; D gene: NA; J gene: TRBJ2-7; CDR3 protein: CASSKGLSYEQYF; CDR3 DNA: TGTGCCAGCAGCAAGGGACTTTCCTACGAGCAGTACTTC
V gene: TRBV5-6; clone size: few; D gene: NA; J gene: TRBJ2-7; CDR3 protein: CASSLPLHEQYF; CDR3 DNA: TGTGCCAGCAGCCTCCCACTCCACGAGCAGTACTTC
V gene: TRBV28; clone size: few; D gene: NA; J gene: TRBJ2-5; CDR3 protein: CASSSISSIPRVRAQYF; CDR3 DNA: TGTGCCAGCAGTTCCATCTCCAGTATCCCCAGGGTAAGGGCCCAGTACTTC
V gene: TRBV13; clone size: NA; D gene: NA; J gene: TRBJ1-6; CDR3 protein: CASSLGLGGSYNSPLHF; CDR3 DNA: TGTGCCAGCAGCTTAGGGCTGGGAGGCTCCTATAATTCACCCCTCCACTTT
V gene: TRBV6-5; clone size: NA; D gene: NA; J gene: TRBJ2-3; CDR3 protein: CASSSGYRSTDTQYF; CDR3 DNA: TGTGCCAGCAGCAGCGGGTACCGGAGCACAGATACGCAGTATTTT
V gene: TRBV9; clone size: NA; D gene: TRBD2; J gene: TRBJ2-3; CDR3 protein: CASSVDGGASTDTQYF; CDR3 DNA: TGTGCCAGCAGCGTAGACGGGGGGGCTAGCACAGATACGCAGTATTTT
V gene: TRBV6-1; clone size: NA; D gene: NA; J gene: TRBJ1-2; CDR3 protein: CASSAQTGRGYGYTF; CDR3 DNA: TGTGCCAGCAGTGCACAAACCGGACGGGGCTATGGCTACACCTTC
V gene: TRBV19; clone size: NA; D gene: NA; J gene: TRBJ1-5; CDR3 protein: CASSTGHLAQPQHF; CDR3 DNA: TGTGCCAGTAGTACCGGACACCTCGCTCAGCCCCAGCATTTT
V gene: TRBV5-4; clone size: NA; D gene: TRBD2; J gene: TRBJ2-5; CDR3 protein: CASSLALAGGKETQYF; CDR3 DNA: TGTGCCAGCAGCTTGGCCCTAGCGGGGGGGAAAGAGACCCAGTACTTC
V gene: TRBV9; clone size: NA; D gene: TRBD2; J gene: TRBJ2-5; CDR3 protein: CASSVGASGGYQETQYF; CDR3 DNA: TGTGCCAGCAGCGTAGGAGCGAGCGGGGGATATCAAGAGACCCAGTACTTC
V gene: TRBV18; clone size: NA; D gene: NA; J gene: TRBJ2-7; CDR3 protein: CASSPRVRDIAKIQYF; CDR3 DNA: TGTGCCAGCTCACCACGGGTACGGGACATCGCCAAAATCCAGTACTTC
V gene: TRBV28; clone size: NA; D gene: TRBD1; J gene: TRBJ2-7; CDR3 protein: CATLSRTGNPKDEQYF; CDR3 DNA: TGTGCCACTTTAAGTCGGACAGGGAATCCAAAAGACGAGCAGTACTTC
V gene: TRBV5-1; clone size: NA; D gene: NA; J gene: TRBJ1-2; CDR3 protein: CASSQTSSNYGYTF; CDR3 DNA: TGCGCCAGCAGCCAAACTTCGTCTAACTATGGCTACACCTTC
V gene: TRBV6-5; clone size: NA; D gene: NA; J gene: TRBJ1-2; CDR3 protein: CASSYGDTTNYGYTF; CDR3 DNA: TGTGCCAGCAGTTACGGGGACACAACTAACTATGGCTACACCTTC
V gene: TRBV5-4; clone size: NA; D gene: TRBD2; J gene: TRBJ2-1; CDR3 protein: CASSSPPGLAQSNEQFF; CDR3 DNA: TGTGCCAGCAGCTCACCCCCGGGACTAGCGCAAAGCAATGAGCAGTTCTTC
V gene: TRBV5-1; clone size: NA; D gene: TRBD1; J gene: TRBJ2-5; CDR3 protein: CASSLVGQGMLEYF; CDR3 DNA: TGCGCCAGCAGCTTGGTTGGACAGGGGATGCTGGAGTACTTC
V gene: TRBV6-1; clone size: NA; D gene: NA; J gene: TRBJ2-1; CDR3 protein: CASSLEGGAYNEQFF; CDR3 DNA: TGTGCCAGCAGCCTGGAGGGCGGAGCCTACAATGAGCAGTTCTTC
V gene: TRBV28; clone size: NA; D gene: TRBD2; J gene: TRBJ2-1; CDR3 protein: CASLHPGLLNNEQFF; CDR3 DNA: TGTGCCAGCCTACACCCGGGACTACTAAACAATGAGCAGTTCTTC
V gene: TRBV12-5; clone size: NA; D gene: NA; J gene: TRBJ1-2; CDR3 protein: CASGLVRLVGQLYGYTF; CDR3 DNA: TGTGCTAGTGGTTTGGTACGGTTGGTGGGGCAGCTCTATGGCTACACCTTC
V gene: TRBV2; clone size: NA; D gene: NA; J gene: TRBJ2-3; CDR3 protein: CATRRGFSTDTQYF; CDR3 DNA: TGTGCCACCAGAAGAGGCTTCAGCACAGATACGCAGTATTTT
V gene: TRBV10-3; clone size: NA; D gene: NA; J gene: TRBJ1-3; CDR3 protein: CAISGSGNTIYF; CDR3 DNA: TGTGCCATTTCAGGATCTGGAAACACCATATATTTT
V gene: TRBV5-4; clone size: NA; D gene: TRBD1; J gene: TRBJ1-2; CDR3 protein: CASSSAGGNYGYTF; CDR3 DNA: TGTGCCAGCAGCTCAGCAGGGGGCAACTATGGCTACACCTTC
V gene: TRBV7-9; clone size: NA; D gene: TRBD1; J gene: TRBJ2-7; CDR3 protein: CASSPTGGEQYF; CDR3 DNA: TGTGCCAGCAGCCCGACAGGGGGCGAGCAGTACTTC
V gene: TRBV7-9; clone size: NA; D gene: TRBD1; J gene: TRBJ2-3; CDR3 protein: CASSSKDRGLSTDTQYF; CDR3 DNA: TGTGCCAGCAGCTCCAAGGACAGGGGGCTTAGCACAGATACGCAGTATTTT
V gene: TRBV5-4; clone size: NA; D gene: TRBD2; J gene: TRBJ2-1; CDR3 protein: CASSLAGENNEQFF; CDR3 DNA: TGTGCCAGCAGCTTAGCGGGGGAAAACAATGAGCAGTTCTTC
V gene: TRBV28; clone size: once; D gene: TRBD1; J gene: TRBJ2-1; CDR3 protein: CASRLMWDRGSNEQFF; CDR3 DNA: TGTGCCAGCAGACTTATGTGGGACAGGGGTTCCAATGAGCAGTTCTTC
V gene: TRBV2; clone size: NA; D gene: NA; J gene: TRBJ1-4; CDR3 protein: CASSPRFRLFF; CDR3 DNA: TGTGCCAGCAGCCCCAGGTTCCGACTGTTTTTT